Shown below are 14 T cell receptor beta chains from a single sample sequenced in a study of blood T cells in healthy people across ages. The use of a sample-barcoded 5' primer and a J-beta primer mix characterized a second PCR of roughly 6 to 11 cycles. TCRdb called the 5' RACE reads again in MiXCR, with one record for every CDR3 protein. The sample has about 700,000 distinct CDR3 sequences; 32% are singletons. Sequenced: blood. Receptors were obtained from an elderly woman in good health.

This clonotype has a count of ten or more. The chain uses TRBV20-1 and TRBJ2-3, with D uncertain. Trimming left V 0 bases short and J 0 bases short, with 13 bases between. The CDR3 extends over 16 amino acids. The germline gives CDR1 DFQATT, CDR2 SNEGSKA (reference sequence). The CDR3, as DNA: TGCAGTGCTAGAGACGCATCCAAGTTTAGCACAGATACGCAGTATTTT. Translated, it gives CSARDASKFSTDTQYF.

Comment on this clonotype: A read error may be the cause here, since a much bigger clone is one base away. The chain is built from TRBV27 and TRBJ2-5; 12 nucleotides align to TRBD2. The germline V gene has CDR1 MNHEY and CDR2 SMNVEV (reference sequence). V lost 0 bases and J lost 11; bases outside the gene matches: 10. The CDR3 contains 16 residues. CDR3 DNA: TGTGCCAGCAGTTTATCGGGGACTAGCGGGTCCAATGAGCAGTACTTC. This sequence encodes CASSLSGTSGSNEQYF.

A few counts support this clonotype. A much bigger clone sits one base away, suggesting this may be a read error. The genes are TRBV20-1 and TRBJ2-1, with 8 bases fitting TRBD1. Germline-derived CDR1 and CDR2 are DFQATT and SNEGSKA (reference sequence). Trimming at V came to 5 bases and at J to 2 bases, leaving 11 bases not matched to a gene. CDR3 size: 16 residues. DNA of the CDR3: TGCAGTGCTCAGAGGGCTGGACAGGGAGCCTACAATGAGCAGTTCTTC. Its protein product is CSAQRAGQGAYNEQFF.

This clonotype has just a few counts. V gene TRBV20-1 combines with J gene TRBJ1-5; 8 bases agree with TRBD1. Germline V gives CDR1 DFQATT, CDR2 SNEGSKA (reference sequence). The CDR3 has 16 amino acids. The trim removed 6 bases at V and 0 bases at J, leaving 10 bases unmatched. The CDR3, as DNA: TGCAGTGCGCTCAGGGGGCGAGGTAGTAGCAATCAGCCCCAGCATTTT. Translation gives CSALRGRGSSNQPQHF.

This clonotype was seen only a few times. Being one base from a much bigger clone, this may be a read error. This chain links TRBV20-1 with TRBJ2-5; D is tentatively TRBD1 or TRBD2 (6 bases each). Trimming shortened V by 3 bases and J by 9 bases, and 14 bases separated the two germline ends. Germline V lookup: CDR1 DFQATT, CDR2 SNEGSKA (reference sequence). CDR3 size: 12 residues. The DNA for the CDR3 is TGCAGTGCTAGGCCGAGGGGGGAGGCCCAGTACTTC. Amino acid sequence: CSARPRGEAQYF.

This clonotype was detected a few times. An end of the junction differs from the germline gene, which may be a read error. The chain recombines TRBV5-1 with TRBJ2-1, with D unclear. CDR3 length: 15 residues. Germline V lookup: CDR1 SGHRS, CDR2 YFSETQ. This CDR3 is CASIPEPERYNGQFF. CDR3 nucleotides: TGCGCCAGCATCCCCGAGCCGGAGCGTTACAATGGGCAGTTCTTC.

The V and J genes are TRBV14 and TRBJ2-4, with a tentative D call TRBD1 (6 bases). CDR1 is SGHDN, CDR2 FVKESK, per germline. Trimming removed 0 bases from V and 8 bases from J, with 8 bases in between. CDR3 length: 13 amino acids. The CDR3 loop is CASSQEEGDIQYF. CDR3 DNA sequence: TGTGCCAGCAGCCAAGAAGAGGGGGACATTCAGTACTTC.

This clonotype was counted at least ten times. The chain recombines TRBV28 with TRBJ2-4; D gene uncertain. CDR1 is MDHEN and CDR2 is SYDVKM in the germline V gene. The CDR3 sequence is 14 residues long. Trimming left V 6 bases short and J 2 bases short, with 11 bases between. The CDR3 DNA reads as TGTGCCAGCAGGTCGGACGTGACCAAAAACATTCAGTACTTC. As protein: CASRSDVTKNIQYF.

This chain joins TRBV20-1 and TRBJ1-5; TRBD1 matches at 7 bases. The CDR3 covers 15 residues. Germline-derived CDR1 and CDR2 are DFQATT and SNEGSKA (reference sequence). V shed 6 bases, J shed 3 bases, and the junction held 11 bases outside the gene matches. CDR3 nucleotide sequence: TGCAGTGCCGAACGAACCGGGACAGACAATCAGCCCCAGCATTTT. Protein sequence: CSAERTGTDNQPQHF.

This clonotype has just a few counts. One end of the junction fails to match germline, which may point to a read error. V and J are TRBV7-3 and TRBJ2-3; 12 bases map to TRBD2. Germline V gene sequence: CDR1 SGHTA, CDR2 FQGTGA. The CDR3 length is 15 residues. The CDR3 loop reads CTSSELAGGTDTQYF. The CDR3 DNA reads TGTACCAGCAGCGAACTAGCGGGGGGTACAGATACGCAGTATTTT.

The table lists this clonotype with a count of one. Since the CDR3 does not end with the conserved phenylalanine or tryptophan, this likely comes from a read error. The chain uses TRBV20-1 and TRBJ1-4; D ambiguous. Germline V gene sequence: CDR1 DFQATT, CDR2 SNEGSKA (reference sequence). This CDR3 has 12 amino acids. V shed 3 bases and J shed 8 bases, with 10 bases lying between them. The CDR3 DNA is TGCAGTGCTAGTTGGGAGGGCGAAAAACTGTTTGTT. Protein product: CSASWEGEKLFV.

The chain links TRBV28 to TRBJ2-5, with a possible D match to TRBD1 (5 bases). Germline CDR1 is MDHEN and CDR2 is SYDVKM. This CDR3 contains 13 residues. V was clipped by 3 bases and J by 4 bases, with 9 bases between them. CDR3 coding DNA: TGTGCCAGCAGTTTGCTGCAGGGAGAGACCCAGTACTTC. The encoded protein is CASSLLQGETQYF.

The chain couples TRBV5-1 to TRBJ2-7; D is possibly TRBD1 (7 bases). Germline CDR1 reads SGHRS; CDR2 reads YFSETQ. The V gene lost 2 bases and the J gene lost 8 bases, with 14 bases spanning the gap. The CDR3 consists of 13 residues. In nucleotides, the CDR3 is TGCGCCAGCAGCTTACGCGGGACAGCTAAGCAGTACTTC. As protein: CASSLRGTAKQYF.

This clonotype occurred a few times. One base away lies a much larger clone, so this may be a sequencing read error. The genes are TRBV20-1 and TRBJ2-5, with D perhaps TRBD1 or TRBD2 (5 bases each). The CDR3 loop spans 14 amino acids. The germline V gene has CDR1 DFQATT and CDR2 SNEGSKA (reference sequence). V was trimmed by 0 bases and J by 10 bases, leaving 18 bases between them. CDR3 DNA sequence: TGCAGTGCTAGAGATCCGACCCGGGGCAGGGACCAGTACTTC. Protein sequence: CSARDPTRGRDQYF.